The source of this T cell receptor (beta chain) is a study of CD8 T cells in ankylosing spondylitis. Whole-study findings and limits: In reactive arthritis synovial fluid and blood, some motif variants had been reported before. Clones linked to the disease showed a CD8+ phenotype. They occurred at relatively low frequencies in peripheral blood. Ankylosing spondylitis blood appeared to be characterized by a TCR beta motif of eight highly homologous variants.

One entry per CDR3 protein, called by TCRdb with MiXCR from the 5' RACE reads. The table records roughly 30,000 distinct CDR3 sequences, roughly 29% of them present only once. V shed 2 bases, J shed 5 bases, and the junction held 6 bases outside the gene matches. This CDR3 contains 14 residues. Germline lookup yields CDR1 SEHNR and CDR2 FQNEAQ (reference sequence). This clonotype has a count of ten or more. The antigen is undetermined. Sequenced input: synovial fluid, either unsorted or a sorted T cell fraction (not recorded which). J is TRBJ2-7 and V is TRBV7-9, with 7 positions matching TRBD1. This clonotype was obtained from a male donor with ankylosing spondylitis. The CDR3 reads CASSLSVGGDEQYF. The CDR3 coding sequence is TGTGCCAGCAGCTTATCGGTAGGGGGCGACGAGCAGTACTTC.